A selection of T cell receptor beta chains follows, all from one sample in a study of CD8 T cells in ankylosing spondylitis. Each CDR3 protein is one row after TCRdb ran MiXCR on the 5' RACE reads. The sample lists around 490,000 distinct CDR3 sequences; 5.3% were seen once. The specimen was blood, either unsorted or a sorted T cell fraction (not recorded which). Every receptor here comes from a male donor with ankylosing spondylitis. CDR3s include the opening cysteine and the closing phenylalanine or tryptophan.

CDR3 | J | V
CASSVSPDGYNEQFF | TRBJ2-1 | TRBV9
CASSNRFGPGIF | TRBJ2-7 | TRBV6-2/TRBV6-3
CASSLQARRTYGYTF | TRBJ1-2 | TRBV7-9
CASSLLRGANVLTF | TRBJ2-6 | TRBV5-5
CASSLDPGSYEQYF | TRBJ2-7 | TRBV5-5
CSVEEGIRSLASDTQYF | TRBJ2-3 | TRBV29-1
CANPGASGRGGELFF | TRBJ2-2 | TRBV12-3/TRBV12-4
CASSTPRDIASHEQFF | TRBJ2-1 | TRBV6-2/TRBV6-3
CSARVFAYLSRDEQFF | TRBJ2-1 | TRBV20-1
CASSSRPIFMGGELFF | TRBJ2-2 | TRBV12-3/TRBV12-4
CASSLAGAYGYGYTF | TRBJ1-2 | TRBV5-6
CASSLRGRTDTQYF | TRBJ2-3 | TRBV5-1
CASLTAPGLAGGPNTGELFF | TRBJ2-2 | TRBV6-4
CASSPGGGAGYGYTF | TRBJ1-2 | TRBV9
CSSPGQGYQAQYF | TRBJ2-3 | TRBV20-1
CASRKGLAGAGGRDTQYF | TRBJ2-3 | TRBV7-6
CASSLGMQGNQPQHF | TRBJ1-5 | TRBV7-6
CSASSGGIQETQYF | TRBJ2-5 | TRBV20-1
CASSRRTSPSRLTSTDTQYF | TRBJ2-3 | TRBV11-1
CASSPTEGAGGGRAFF | TRBJ1-1 | TRBV3-1
CASSLTGTGRFEQYF | TRBJ2-7 | TRBV7-2
CATSRDPQPQHF | TRBJ1-5 | TRBV15
CASSAFGTGSSPLHF | TRBJ1-6 | TRBV7-9
CASSLWGLQFF | TRBJ2-1 | TRBV7-2
CSAIIPGGTDTQYF | TRBJ2-3 | TRBV20-1
CASSILGDTDSPLHF | TRBJ1-6 | TRBV19
CASSPEATGNYGYTF | TRBJ1-2 | TRBV5-1
CASSFPGGVGYTF | TRBJ1-2 | TRBV7-2
CASSLRGVGTEAFF | TRBJ1-1 | TRBV7-2
CSASPLVGTDTQYF | TRBJ2-3 | TRBV20-1
CASSRQTGGYNEQFF | TRBJ2-1 | TRBV5-1
CASSRTGGPRGYTF | TRBJ1-2 | TRBV7-9
CSVEDMVELRWYF | TRBJ2-3 | TRBV29-1
CASSSRTMMFDEQFF | TRBJ2-1 | TRBV5-1
CASRLQGANYGYTF | TRBJ1-2 | TRBV7-2